These T cell receptor beta chains were read from a single sample in a study of shared clonotypes between healthy human individuals. Profiled with immunoSEQ multiplex PCR; TCRdb holds only in-frame clones, not every one. The profile covers roughly 600,000 clones, with roughly 98% appearing a single time and approximately 0.3% taken by the ten largest. The material sequenced was naive CD8+ T cells sorted from blood. The receptor source for this set is a man younger than 40 in good health. The CDR3 runs from the conserved cysteine through the conserved F or W. The D gene is left open where the match is weak. Part of the rows lack a size; the others show once, few, many or a class for expanded clones.

d_call: TRBD2
clone_size: .
v_call: TRBV28
j_call: TRBJ2-7
cdr3_nt: TGTGCCAGCAGTGGAGGACTAGCCTACGAGCAGTACTTC
cdr3_aa: CASSGGLAYEQYF

d_call: TRBD2
clone_size: .
v_call: TRBV9
j_call: TRBJ2-3
cdr3_nt: TGTGCCAGCAGCGCCGACGCCGGGACTAGCGGGACCCTCACAGATACGCAGTATTTT
cdr3_aa: CASSADAGTSGTLTDTQYF

d_call: .
clone_size: .
v_call: TRBV6-1
j_call: TRBJ2-3
cdr3_nt: TGTGCCAGCAGTTCCTGGGGTCTCACAGATACGCAGTATTTT
cdr3_aa: CASSSWGLTDTQYF

d_call: TRBD2
clone_size: .
v_call: TRBV10-3
j_call: TRBJ2-5
cdr3_nt: TGTGCCATCAGTGACCCGGGACTAGGAGAAGAGACCCAGTACTTC
cdr3_aa: CAISDPGLGEETQYF

d_call: .
clone_size: .
v_call: TRBV5-1
j_call: TRBJ2-2
cdr3_nt: TGCGCCAGCAGCTCTCCGGGACAGAACACCGGGGAGCTGTTTTTT
cdr3_aa: CASSSPGQNTGELFF

d_call: .
clone_size: .
v_call: TRBV18
j_call: TRBJ2-7
cdr3_nt: TGTGCCAGCTCACCATCCGGGGTGAACTACGAGCAGTACTTC
cdr3_aa: CASSPSGVNYEQYF

d_call: TRBD1
clone_size: .
v_call: TRBV5-6
j_call: TRBJ2-7
cdr3_nt: TGTGCCAGCAGCTGGACAGGGGACGAGCAGTACTTC
cdr3_aa: CASSWTGDEQYF

d_call: .
clone_size: .
v_call: TRBV18
j_call: TRBJ1-3
cdr3_nt: TGTGCCAGCTCACCACCGAGGGAAAACTCTGGAAACACCATATATTTT
cdr3_aa: CASSPPRENSGNTIYF

d_call: .
clone_size: .
v_call: TRBV29-1
j_call: TRBJ2-3
cdr3_nt: TGCAGCGTTGAAAGGGCAGGGTCGAGCACAGATACGCAGTATTTT
cdr3_aa: CSVERAGSSTDTQYF

d_call: .
clone_size: .
v_call: TRBV27
j_call: TRBJ2-7
cdr3_nt: TGTGCCAGCAGTTCAGGGATGGGTGGCGAGCAGTACTTC
cdr3_aa: CASSSGMGGEQYF

d_call: TRBD2
clone_size: .
v_call: TRBV5-4
j_call: TRBJ2-7
cdr3_nt: TGTGCCAGCAGTCCAGGACTAGCGGGAAACGAGCAGTACTTC
cdr3_aa: CASSPGLAGNEQYF

d_call: TRBD1
clone_size: .
v_call: TRBV15
j_call: TRBJ2-5
cdr3_nt: TGTGCCACCAGCAGAACGGGACAGGGGGAGACCCAGTACTTC
cdr3_aa: CATSRTGQGETQYF

d_call: TRBD2
clone_size: .
v_call: TRBV13
j_call: TRBJ2-7
cdr3_nt: TGTGCCAGCAGCCCCCGGGACTACTACGAGCAGTACTTC
cdr3_aa: CASSPRDYYEQYF

d_call: .
clone_size: .
v_call: TRBV5-6
j_call: TRBJ2-1
cdr3_nt: TGTGCCAGCAGCATACCCCGGGGCCCCCGGAATGAGCAGTTCTTC
cdr3_aa: CASSIPRGPRNEQFF

d_call: .
clone_size: .
v_call: TRBV15
j_call: TRBJ2-5
cdr3_nt: TGTGCCACCAGCTTAGCCCCCGAGGCTAGCAATTCTGGGGAGACCCAGTACTTC
cdr3_aa: CATSLAPEASNSGETQYF

d_call: TRBD2
clone_size: .
v_call: TRBV9
j_call: TRBJ2-1
cdr3_nt: TGTGCCAGCAGGGGGACCGGGACTAGCGGGAGGGTAGTAAAGGGACGGTCGCAGTTCTTC
cdr3_aa: CASRGTGTSGRVVKGRSQFF

d_call: .
clone_size: .
v_call: TRBV5-1
j_call: TRBJ1-1
cdr3_nt: TGCGCCAGCAGCCTACCGGACGGCACTGAAGCTTTCTTT
cdr3_aa: CASSLPDGTEAFF

d_call: TRBD2
clone_size: .
v_call: TRBV11-3
j_call: TRBJ2-7
cdr3_nt: TGTGCCAGCAGCTTAGTAGGGACCGGGACTAAAAAATACTACGAGCAGTACTTC
cdr3_aa: CASSLVGTGTKKYYEQYF

d_call: TRBD1
clone_size: .
v_call: TRBV27
j_call: TRBJ2-1
cdr3_nt: TGTGCCAGCAGTACCGACAGGACAGGGGCCTACAATGAGCAATTCTTC
cdr3_aa: CASSTDRTGAYNEQFF

d_call: .
clone_size: .
v_call: TRBV19
j_call: TRBJ2-1
cdr3_nt: TGTGCCAGTAGTATAGGAGGGATGTCCTCCTACAATGAGCAGTTCTTC
cdr3_aa: CASSIGGMSSYNEQFF

d_call: .
clone_size: .
v_call: TRBV25-1
j_call: TRBJ1-5
cdr3_nt: TGTGCCAGCAGTGAGTGGGATAGCAATCAGCCCCAGCATTTT
cdr3_aa: CASSEWDSNQPQHF

d_call: .
clone_size: .
v_call: TRBV11-2
j_call: TRBJ2-7
cdr3_nt: TGTGCCAGCAGCGAGGCGGCGCGCTACGAGCAGTACTTC
cdr3_aa: CASSEAARYEQYF

d_call: .
clone_size: .
v_call: TRBV5-1
j_call: TRBJ2-1
cdr3_nt: TGCGCCAGCAGCTTGGCCCTGACTAACAATGAGCAGTTCTTC
cdr3_aa: CASSLALTNNEQFF

d_call: .
clone_size: .
v_call: TRBV6-5
j_call: TRBJ2-3
cdr3_nt: TGTGCCAGCAGTCGGTACCCCGCAGATACGCAGTATTTT
cdr3_aa: CASSRYPADTQYF

d_call: TRBD2
clone_size: once
v_call: TRBV10-3
j_call: TRBJ2-1
cdr3_nt: TGTGCCATCAGTACCGGACTAGCGGGAGTTGTATCCCGCTACAATGAGCAGTTCTTC
cdr3_aa: CAISTGLAGVVSRYNEQFF

d_call: .
clone_size: .
v_call: TRBV7-2
j_call: TRBJ2-5
cdr3_nt: TGTGCCAGCAGCTACGGACCAGAGTACCAAGAGACCCAGTACTTC
cdr3_aa: CASSYGPEYQETQYF

d_call: TRBD2
clone_size: .
v_call: TRBV7-9
j_call: TRBJ2-1
cdr3_nt: TGTGCCAGCAGCTGGACCACAAAGCGGACTAGGAATGAGCAGTTCTTC
cdr3_aa: CASSWTTKRTRNEQFF

d_call: .
clone_size: .
v_call: TRBV29-1
j_call: TRBJ1-4
cdr3_nt: TGCAGCGCCACCGCTTATGAAAAACTGTTTTTT
cdr3_aa: CSATAYEKLFF

d_call: .
clone_size: .
v_call: TRBV27
j_call: TRBJ2-2
cdr3_nt: TGTGCCAGCAGTTTAAGGGTCACCGGGGAGCTGTTTTTT
cdr3_aa: CASSLRVTGELFF

d_call: .
clone_size: .
v_call: TRBV4-2
j_call: TRBJ1-5
cdr3_nt: TGTGCCAGCAGCCCGAACCCCGGCAATCAGCCCCAGCATTTT
cdr3_aa: CASSPNPGNQPQHF

d_call: .
clone_size: .
v_call: TRBV7-8
j_call: TRBJ1-2
cdr3_nt: TGTGCCAGCAGCCTAGGGGTCGCGGACACCTATGGCTACACCTTC
cdr3_aa: CASSLGVADTYGYTF